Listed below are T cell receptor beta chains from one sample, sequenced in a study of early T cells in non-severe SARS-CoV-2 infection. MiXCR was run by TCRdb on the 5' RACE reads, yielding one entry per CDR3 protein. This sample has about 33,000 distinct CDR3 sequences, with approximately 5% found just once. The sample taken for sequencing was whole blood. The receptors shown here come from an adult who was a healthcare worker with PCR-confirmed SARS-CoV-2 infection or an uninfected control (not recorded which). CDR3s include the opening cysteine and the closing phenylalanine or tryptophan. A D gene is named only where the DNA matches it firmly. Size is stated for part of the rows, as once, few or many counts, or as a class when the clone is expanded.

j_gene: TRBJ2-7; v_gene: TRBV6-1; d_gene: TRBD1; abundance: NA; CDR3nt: TGTGCCAGCAGCCAGGGGGCCTCCGAGCAGTACTTC; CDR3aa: CASSQGASEQYF
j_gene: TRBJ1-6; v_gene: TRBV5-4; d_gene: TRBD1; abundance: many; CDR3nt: TGTGCCAGCAGCAGAAACAGGGGGGACTCACCCCTCCACTTT; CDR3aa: CASSRNRGDSPLHF
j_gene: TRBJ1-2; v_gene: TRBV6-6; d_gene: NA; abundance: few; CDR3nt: TGTGCCAGCAGTTACTCGCAGGGGAAGGGCTATGGCTACACCTTC; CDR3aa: CASSYSQGKGYGYTF
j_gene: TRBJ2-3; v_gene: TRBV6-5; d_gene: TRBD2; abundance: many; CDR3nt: TGTGCCAGCAGTTACTCGCTAGCGGGGGCCATAGATACGCAGTATTTT; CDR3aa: CASSYSLAGAIDTQYF
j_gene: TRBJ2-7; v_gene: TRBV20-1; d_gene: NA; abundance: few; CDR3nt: TGCAGTGCTAGGGATCAGGTAACCTACGAGCAGTACTTC; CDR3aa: CSARDQVTYEQYF
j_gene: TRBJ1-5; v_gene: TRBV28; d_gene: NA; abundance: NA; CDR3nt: TGTGCCAGCAGTCCCTTCTTTTCGGCAAGTCAGCCCCAGCATTTT; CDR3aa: CASSPFFSASQPQHF
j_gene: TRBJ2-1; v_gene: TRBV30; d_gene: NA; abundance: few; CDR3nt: TGTGCCTCCGCCTGGGAGACTGTTGAGCAGTTCTTC; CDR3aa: CASAWETVEQFF
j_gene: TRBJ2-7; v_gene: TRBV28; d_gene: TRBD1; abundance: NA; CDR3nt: TGTGCCAGCAGTAAACCGGGACAGGGTACCTACGAGCAGTACTTC; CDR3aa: CASSKPGQGTYEQYF
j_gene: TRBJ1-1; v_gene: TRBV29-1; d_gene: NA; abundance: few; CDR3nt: TGCAGCGTTGAATTCGGGGGAGTGAACACTGAAGCTTTCTTT; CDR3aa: CSVEFGGVNTEAFF
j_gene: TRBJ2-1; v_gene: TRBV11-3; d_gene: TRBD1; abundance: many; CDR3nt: TGTGCCAGCAGCGGCTCAGGGGGAAAGAACAATGAGCAGTTCTTC; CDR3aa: CASSGSGGKNNEQFF
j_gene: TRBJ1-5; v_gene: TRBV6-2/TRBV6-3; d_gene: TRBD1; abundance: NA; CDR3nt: TGTGCCAGCAGCACCGGGACAGTTGGCCAGCCCCAGCATTTT; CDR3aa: CASSTGTVGQPQHF
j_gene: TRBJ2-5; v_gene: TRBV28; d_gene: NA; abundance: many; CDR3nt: TGTGCCAGCCAGGGGATAGGGGAGACCCAGTACTTC; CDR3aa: CASQGIGETQYF
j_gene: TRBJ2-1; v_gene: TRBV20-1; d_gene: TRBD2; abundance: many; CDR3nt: TGCAGTGCTAGAGCTTCGACTAGCGGGGGTAGCTCCTACAATGAGCAGTTCTTC; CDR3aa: CSARASTSGGSSYNEQFF
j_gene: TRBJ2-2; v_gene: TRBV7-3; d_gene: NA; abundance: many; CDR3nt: TGTGCCAGCAGCTTAAACCTAATCACCGGGGAGCTGTTTTTT; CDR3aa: CASSLNLITGELFF
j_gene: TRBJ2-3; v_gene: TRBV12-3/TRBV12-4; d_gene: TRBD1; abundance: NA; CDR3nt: TGTGCCAGCAGTACAGGGGGCTCCGGCACAGATACGCAGTATTTT; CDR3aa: CASSTGGSGTDTQYF
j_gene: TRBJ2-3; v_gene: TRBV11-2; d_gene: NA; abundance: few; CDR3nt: TGTGCCAGCAGCTTCGAGGGGGGATCAGCAGATACGCAGTATTTT; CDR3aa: CASSFEGGSADTQYF
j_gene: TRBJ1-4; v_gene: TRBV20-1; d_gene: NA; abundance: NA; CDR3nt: TGCAGTGCTCCCCAGGCAACTAATGAAAAACTGTTTTTT; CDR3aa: CSAPQATNEKLFF
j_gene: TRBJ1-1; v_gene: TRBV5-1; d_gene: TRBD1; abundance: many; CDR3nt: TGCGCCAGCAGCTTCGCAGGGGGCGCGGGGACTGAAGCTTTCTTT; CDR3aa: CASSFAGGAGTEAFF
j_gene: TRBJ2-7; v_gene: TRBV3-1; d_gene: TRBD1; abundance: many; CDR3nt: TGTGCCAGCAGCCAGGCCGGACAGGGCTGGACCTACGAGCAGTACTTC; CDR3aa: CASSQAGQGWTYEQYF
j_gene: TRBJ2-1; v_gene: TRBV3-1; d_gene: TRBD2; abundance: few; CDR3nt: TGTGCCAGCAGCTCAGCGGGGATAACCCTTTACAATGAGCAGTTCTTC; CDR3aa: CASSSAGITLYNEQFF
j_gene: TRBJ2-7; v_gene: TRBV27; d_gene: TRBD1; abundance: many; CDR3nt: TGTGCCAGCAGTCTGTGGACAGGGGGCTCCTACGAGCAGTACTTC; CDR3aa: CASSLWTGGSYEQYF
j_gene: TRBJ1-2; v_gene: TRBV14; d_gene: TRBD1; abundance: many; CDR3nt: TGTGCCAGCAGCCAGGGGACAGGGAACTATGGCTACACCTTC; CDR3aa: CASSQGTGNYGYTF
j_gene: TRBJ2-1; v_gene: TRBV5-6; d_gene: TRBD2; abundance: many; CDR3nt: TGTGCCAGCAGCCGCGCTCTAGCGGGGGCCTACAATGAGCAGTTCTTC; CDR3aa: CASSRALAGAYNEQFF
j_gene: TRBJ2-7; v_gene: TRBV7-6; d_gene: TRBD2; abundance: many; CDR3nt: TGTGCCAGCAGCTTAATCGCTAGCGGGGAGCAGTACTTC; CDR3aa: CASSLIASGEQYF
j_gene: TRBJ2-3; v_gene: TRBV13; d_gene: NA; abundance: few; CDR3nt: TGTGCCAGCAGCTTAGACGGGGGCGAGGTTACGCAGTATTTT; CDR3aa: CASSLDGGEVTQYF
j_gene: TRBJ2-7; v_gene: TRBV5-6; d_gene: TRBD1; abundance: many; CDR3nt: TGTGCCAGCAGCTTGGGCGACAGGGCCTCCTACGAGCAGTACTTC; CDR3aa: CASSLGDRASYEQYF
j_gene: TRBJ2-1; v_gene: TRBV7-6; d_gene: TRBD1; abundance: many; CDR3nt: TGTGCCAGCAGCTACAGGGGGCAGGAGGCCAATGAGCAGTTCTTC; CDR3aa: CASSYRGQEANEQFF
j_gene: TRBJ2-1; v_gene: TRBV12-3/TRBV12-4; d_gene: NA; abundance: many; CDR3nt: TGTGCCAGCAGTTCCAGGGTGAGTGAGCAGTTCTTC; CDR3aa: CASSSRVSEQFF
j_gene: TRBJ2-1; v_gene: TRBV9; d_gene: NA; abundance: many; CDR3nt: TGTGCCAGCACGAGGGGGTTGGGTTCTAATGAGCAGTTCTTC; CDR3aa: CASTRGLGSNEQFF
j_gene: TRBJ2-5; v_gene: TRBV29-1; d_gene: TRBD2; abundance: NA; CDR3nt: TGCAGCGCTTTCGCAAGGACTAGCTGGGAGACCCAGTACTTC; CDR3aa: CSAFARTSWETQYF
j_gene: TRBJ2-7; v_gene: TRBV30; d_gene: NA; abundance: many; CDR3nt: TGTGCCTGGACCAACCGCAGGCCAAGTGGGGACTACGAGCAGTACTTC; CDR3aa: CAWTNRRPSGDYEQYF
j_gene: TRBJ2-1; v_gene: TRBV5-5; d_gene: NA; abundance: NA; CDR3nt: TGTGCCAGCAGCGTTGGCACAGACGCCTACAATGAGCAGTTCTTC; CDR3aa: CASSVGTDAYNEQFF
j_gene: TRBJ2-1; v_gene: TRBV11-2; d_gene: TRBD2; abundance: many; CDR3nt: TGTGCCAGCAGCTTAGTTTGGGTAGCGGGGAACTACAATGAGCAGTTCTTC; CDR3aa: CASSLVWVAGNYNEQFF
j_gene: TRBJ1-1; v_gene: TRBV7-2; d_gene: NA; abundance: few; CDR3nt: TGTGCCAGCTATAAGGAAGGTCGGACTGAAGCTTTCTTT; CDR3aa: CASYKEGRTEAFF
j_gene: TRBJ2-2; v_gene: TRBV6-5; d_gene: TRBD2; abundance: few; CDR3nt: TGTGCCAGCAGTTCTCCGGGACTAGCGGGGGGGCCGAACACCGGGGAGCTGTTTTTT; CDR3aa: CASSSPGLAGGPNTGELFF
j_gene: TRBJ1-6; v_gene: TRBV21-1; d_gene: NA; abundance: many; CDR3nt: TGTGCCAGCAGCAAATCCCCGTCTCGGGTTGCCCATTCACCCCTCCACTTT; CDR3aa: CASSKSPSRVAHSPLHF
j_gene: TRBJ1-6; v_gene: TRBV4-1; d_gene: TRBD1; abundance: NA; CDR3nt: TGCGCCAGCAGCCAGGGACAGGGGATGTCACCCCTCCACTTT; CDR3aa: CASSQGQGMSPLHF